This T cell receptor beta chain appears in the sequencing data of a study of blood T cell repertoires in COVID-19. The wider study: The origin of the acute and convalescent COVID-19 samples was the United States, Italy and Spain.

Patients from Seattle were sampled longitudinally, starting during active infection. The CDR3 spans 20 residues. Germline V gene data show CDR1 as LNHDA and CDR2 as SQIVND (reference sequence). V lost 4 bases to trimming and J lost 9 bases; unmatched junction nucleotides: 24. Original methodology: Amplification of reference gene primers was used by the study to estimate nucleated cell counts. The assay was immunoSEQ multiplex PCR, and TCRdb's table has in-frame clones only and misses some. V and J calls and clone size are those listed in that table; D and trimming were worked out from the DNA. The sample records 110,000 or so clones, around 85% being singletons.

The receptor's source is a woman aged 55-69 years with COVID-19, enrolled during active disease. The rearrangement links TRBV19 to TRBJ2-5, with TRBD2 matching over 12 bases. The sequenced sample was peripheral blood. CDR3 nucleotides: TGTGCCAGTAGTACCCGACGGACTAGCGGGGAAAACTCGATTCATGGGGCCCAGTACTTC. Amino acids: CASSTRRTSGENSIHGAQYF.